This T cell receptor (beta chain) was sequenced during a study of shared clonotypes between healthy human individuals (dated by TCRdb to about 2020). Regarding the complete study: A couple of women and a few men aged 18 to 49 years were included in the cohort. Per donor, three plates each were used for CD4 naive and CD4 memory, two for CD8 naive, and one for CD8 memory. The study deeply sequenced blood TCR repertoires of 5 or 6 healthy adults to estimate repertoire size and the extent of clonotype sharing between individuals. To increase sequencing depth and limit assay-specific biases, different laboratories used diverse techniques to prepare libraries and sequence TCR repertoires. Each donor's leukapheresis produced roughly between roughly 0.85 and 9 billion PBMCs.

Turning to this clone: There is no known antigen for this receptor. Base qualities were left out, and no much larger clone turns up one base away.

The germline V gene encodes CDR1 LGHNA and CDR2 YSLEER. The CDR3 measures 17 amino acids from cysteine to phenylalanine. Only CDR3 DNA remains: 51 bases, in frame from the first base. Here V drops 0 bases and J drops 7 bases, and the junction holds 11 bases not matched to any gene. Here is what the overall study found, with its caveats: Sampling was limited to blood, and TCR repertoires in tissue likely differ from TCR repertoires in blood. Because the study included only a small number of donors, the genetic and exposure-history diversity represented was limited. Clonotypes shared by all four sorted-subset donors showed higher generation probabilities than non-shared clonotypes. Pairwise subsampling led to the expectation that sequencing depth would affect the degree of clonotype sharing among donors. When several donors were compared, the shared fraction of clonotypes was around 4.6% for naive CD4, roughly 3.3% for naive CD8, 2.3% for memory CD4, and 0.3% to 0.5% for memory CD8. Even with the large sequencing depth, rarefaction of the sorted-subset datasets indicated that sequencing was incomplete. Larger estimated clonotype richness was generally found for naive subsets than for memory subsets.

The donors were healthy, HIV-negative adults with no recently reported acute infections or vaccinations. Every donor was a Caucasian adult living in Nashville, Tennessee, USA. CD4+ T cells were enriched by magnetic negative selection, after which naive cells were positively selected on CD45RA and the negative fraction was taken as the memory subset. Blood was collected by leukapheresis, and PBMCs were isolated by Ficoll-Histopaque density gradient centrifugation and then cryopreserved in liquid nitrogen vapor phase. Purity and quantity of every magnetically sorted T cell population were checked by analytical flow cytometry. Genomic DNA was isolated from each sorted fraction and quantified by UV absorbance on a Nanodrop 2000c. TCR CDR3 regions were amplified from genomic DNA by multiplex PCR using the deep immunoSEQ assay. Genomic DNA extracted from each cell subset was distributed evenly over all wells of several immunoSEQ 96-well plates, and each plate served as one replicate. For sorted subsets, each replicate PCR was loaded with 200 ng genomic DNA, equivalent to approximately 33,000 T cell genomes. Purified libraries were measured with a Qubit 3.0 fluorometer, size-checked on a Bioanalyzer 2100, and measured again with the KAPA Library Quantification kit. Every immunoSEQ 96-well plate was sequenced on a dedicated single-read 150-cycle Illumina NextSeq 550 flow cell. The study's processing was this. Because the immunoSEQ output included only junctional sequences and no quality scores, the filtering could not be the same as the filtering used for full-length reads. Sequences were annotated with PyIR, a Python wrapper for IgBLAST v1.9, and V/J genes and CDR3 were assigned using IMGT germline references. Reads were removed for weak V/J assignments (E-value above 1e-6), missing CDR3, stop codons, out-of-frame junctions, or ambiguous translated residues. V3J clonotypes were defined as sequences sharing an identical inferred V gene, J gene, and CDR3 amino acid sequence. The percentage overlap between two repertoires was calculated by dividing the number of shared unique clonotypes by the size of the smaller repertoire. Repertoire richness was assessed with RTK rarefaction, the Chao1 estimator, and Recon v2.1 estimates of unobserved clonotypes. OLGA was used to compute generation probabilities for all TCRbeta clonotypes that the gDNA method yielded from a handful of donors. In TCRdb, the immuneACCESS table is reduced to in-frame sequences with V and J assigned. These tables do not hold every clone; where another copy was compared, an unresolved V gene accounts for under half, and the others remain unexplained. That table is the source of V, J and clone size, and D and trimming were worked out from the DNA. This sample is represented by a few million clones; over 85% of them were singletons. The ten largest clones add up to roughly 0.14% of the sample.

The sample taken for sequencing was naive CD4+ T cells sorted from blood. The meaning of the sample's cell subset or site label: CD45RA+ positively selected. The receptor was derived from a man aged 18-30 years in good health. The V and J genes are TRBV4-3 and TRBJ2-5; 10 central bases correspond to TRBD2. The sequence in DNA is TGCGCCAGCAGCCAAGAAAGGACTAGCGGCCCCCGAGGGACCCAGTACTTC. The translation is CASSQERTSGPRGTQYF.